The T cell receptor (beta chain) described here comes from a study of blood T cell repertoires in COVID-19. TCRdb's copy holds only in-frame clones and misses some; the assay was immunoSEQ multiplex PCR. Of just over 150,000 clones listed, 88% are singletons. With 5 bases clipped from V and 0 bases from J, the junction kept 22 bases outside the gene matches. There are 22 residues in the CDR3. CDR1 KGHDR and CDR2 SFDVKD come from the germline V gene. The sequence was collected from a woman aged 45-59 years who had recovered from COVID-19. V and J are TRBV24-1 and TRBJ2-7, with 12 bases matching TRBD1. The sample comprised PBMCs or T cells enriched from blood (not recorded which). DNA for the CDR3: TGTGCCACCAGTGGGGGGACAGGGGGCGCCCCGTCTCTAGCGGTGGACTCCTACGAGCAGTACTTC. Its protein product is CATSGGTGGAPSLAVDSYEQYF.